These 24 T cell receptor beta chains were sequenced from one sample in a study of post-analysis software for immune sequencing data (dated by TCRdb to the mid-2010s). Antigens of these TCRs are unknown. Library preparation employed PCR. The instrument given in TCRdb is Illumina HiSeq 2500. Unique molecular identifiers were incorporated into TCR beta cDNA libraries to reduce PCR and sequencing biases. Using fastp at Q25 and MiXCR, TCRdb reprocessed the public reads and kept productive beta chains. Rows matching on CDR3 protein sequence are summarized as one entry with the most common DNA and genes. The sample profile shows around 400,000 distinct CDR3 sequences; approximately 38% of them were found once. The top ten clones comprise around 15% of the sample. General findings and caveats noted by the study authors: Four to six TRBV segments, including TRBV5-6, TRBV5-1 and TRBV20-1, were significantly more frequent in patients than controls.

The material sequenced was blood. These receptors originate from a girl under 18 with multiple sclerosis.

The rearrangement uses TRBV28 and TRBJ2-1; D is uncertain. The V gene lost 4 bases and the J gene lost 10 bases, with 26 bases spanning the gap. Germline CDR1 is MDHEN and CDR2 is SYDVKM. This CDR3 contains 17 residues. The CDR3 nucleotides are TGTGCCAGCAGTTCCTCCAACCCTTGGACGGAATCCGGCGAGCAGTTCTTC. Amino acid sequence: CASSSSNPWTESGEQFF. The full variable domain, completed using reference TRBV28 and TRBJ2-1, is DVKVTQSSRYLVKRTGEKVFLECVQDMDHENMFWYRQDPGLGLRLIYFSYDVKMKEKGDIPEGYSVSREKKERFSLILESASTNQTSMYLCASSSSNPWTESGEQFFGPGTRLTVL.

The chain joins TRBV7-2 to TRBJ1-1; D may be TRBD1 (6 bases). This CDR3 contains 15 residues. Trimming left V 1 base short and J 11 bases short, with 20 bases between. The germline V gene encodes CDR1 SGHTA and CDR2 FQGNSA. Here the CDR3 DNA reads TGTGCCAGCAGCTTAGAGAGTCGGGGGGCGCGGGTGGCTTTCTTT. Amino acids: CASSLESRGARVAFF.

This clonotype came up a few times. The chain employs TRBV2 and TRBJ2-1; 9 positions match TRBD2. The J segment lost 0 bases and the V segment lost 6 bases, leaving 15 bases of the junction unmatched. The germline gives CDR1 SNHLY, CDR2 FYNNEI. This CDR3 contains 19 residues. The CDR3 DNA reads TGTGCCAGCAGCGAGGGGTTGACTAGCGGCCAAAGCTCCTACAATGAGCAGTTCTTC. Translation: CASSEGLTSGQSSYNEQFF.

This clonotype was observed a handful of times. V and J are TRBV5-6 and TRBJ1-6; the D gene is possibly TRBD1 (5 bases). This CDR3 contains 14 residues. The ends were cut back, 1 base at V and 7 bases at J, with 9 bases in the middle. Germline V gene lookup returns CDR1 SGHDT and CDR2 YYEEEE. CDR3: CASSLLGENSPLHF. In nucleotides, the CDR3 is TGTGCCAGCAGCTTGCTAGGGGAGAATTCACCCCTCCACTTT.

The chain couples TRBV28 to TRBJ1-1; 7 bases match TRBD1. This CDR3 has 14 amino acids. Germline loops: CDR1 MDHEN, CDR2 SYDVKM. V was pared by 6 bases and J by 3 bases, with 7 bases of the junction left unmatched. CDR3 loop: CASRPSGGDTEAFF. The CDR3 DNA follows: TGTGCCAGCAGGCCCTCAGGGGGAGACACTGAAGCTTTCTTT.

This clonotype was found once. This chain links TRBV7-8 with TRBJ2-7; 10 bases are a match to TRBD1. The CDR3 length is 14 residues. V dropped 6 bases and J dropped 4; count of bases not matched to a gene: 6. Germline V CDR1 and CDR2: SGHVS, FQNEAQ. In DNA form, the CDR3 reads TGTGCCAGCAGGCCCAGACAGGGGGCTTACGAGCAGTACTTC. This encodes CASRPRQGAYEQYF.

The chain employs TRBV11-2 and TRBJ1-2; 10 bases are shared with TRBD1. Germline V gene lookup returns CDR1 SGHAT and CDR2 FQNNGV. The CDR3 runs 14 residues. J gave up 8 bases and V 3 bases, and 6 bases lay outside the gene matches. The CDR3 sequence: CASSFRQGAEGYTF. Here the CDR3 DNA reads TGTGCCAGCAGCTTTAGACAGGGGGCGGAGGGCTACACCTTC.

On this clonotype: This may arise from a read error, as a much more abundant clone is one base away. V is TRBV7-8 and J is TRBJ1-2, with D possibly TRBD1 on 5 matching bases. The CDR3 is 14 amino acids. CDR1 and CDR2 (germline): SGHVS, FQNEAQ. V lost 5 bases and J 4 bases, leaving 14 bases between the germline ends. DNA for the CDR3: TGTGCCAGCAGCCACCGGGACGGCACCTATGGCTACACCTTC. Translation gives CASSHRDGTYGYTF.

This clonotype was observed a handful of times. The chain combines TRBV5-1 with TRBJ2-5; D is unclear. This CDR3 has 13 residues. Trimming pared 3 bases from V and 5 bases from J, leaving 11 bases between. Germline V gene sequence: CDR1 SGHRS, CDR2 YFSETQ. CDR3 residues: CASSSRPEETQYF. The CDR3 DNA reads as TGCGCCAGCAGCTCCCGTCCCGAGGAGACCCAGTACTTC.

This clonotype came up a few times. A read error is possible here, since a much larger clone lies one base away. CDR3 in amino acids: CASSLDQRDTQYF. CDR3 nucleotide sequence: TGCGCCAGCAGCTTGGATCAACGGGATACGCAGTATTTT. This chain connects TRBV5-1 to TRBJ2-3; D remains ambiguous. This CDR3 has 13 amino acids. Germline V gene sequence: CDR1 SGHRS, CDR2 YFSETQ. The V end was cut by 0 bases, the J end by 6 bases, with 8 bases between.

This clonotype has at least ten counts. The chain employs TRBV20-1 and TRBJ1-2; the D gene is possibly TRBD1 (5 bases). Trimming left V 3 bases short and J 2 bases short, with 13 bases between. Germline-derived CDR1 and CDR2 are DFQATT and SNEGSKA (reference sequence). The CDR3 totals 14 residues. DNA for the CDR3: TGCAGTGCTAGTCCGCAGGGTCACAACTATGGCTACACCTTC. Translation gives CSASPQGHNYGYTF.

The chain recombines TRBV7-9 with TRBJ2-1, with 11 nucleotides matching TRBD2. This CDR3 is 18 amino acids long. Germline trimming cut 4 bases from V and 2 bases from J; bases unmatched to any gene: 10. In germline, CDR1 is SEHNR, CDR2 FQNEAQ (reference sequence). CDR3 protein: CASSSSGGYSYPYNEQFF. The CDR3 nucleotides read TGTGCCAGCAGCTCTAGCGGGGGGTATTCATACCCCTACAATGAGCAGTTCTTC.

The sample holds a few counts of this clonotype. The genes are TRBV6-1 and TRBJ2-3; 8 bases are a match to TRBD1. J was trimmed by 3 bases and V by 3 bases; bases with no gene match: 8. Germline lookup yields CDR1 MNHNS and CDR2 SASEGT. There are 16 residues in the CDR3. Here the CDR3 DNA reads TGTGCCAGCAGTGAGTTCCGGGACAGGAGTACAGATACGCAGTATTTT. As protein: CASSEFRDRSTDTQYF.

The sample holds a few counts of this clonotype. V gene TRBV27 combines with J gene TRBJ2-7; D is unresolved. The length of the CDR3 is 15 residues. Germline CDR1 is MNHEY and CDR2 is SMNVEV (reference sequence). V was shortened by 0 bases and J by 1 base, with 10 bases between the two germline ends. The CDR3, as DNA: TGTGCCAGCAGTTTATCTGGGCTAAATTCCTACGAGCAGTACTTC. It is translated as CASSLSGLNSYEQYF.

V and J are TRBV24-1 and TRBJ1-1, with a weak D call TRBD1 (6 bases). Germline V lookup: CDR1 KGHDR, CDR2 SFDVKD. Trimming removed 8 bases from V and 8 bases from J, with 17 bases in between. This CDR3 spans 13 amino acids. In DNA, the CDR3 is TGTGCCACCAAAGGGCAGGGGACCCAAGAAGCTTTCTTT. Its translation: CATKGQGTQEAFF.

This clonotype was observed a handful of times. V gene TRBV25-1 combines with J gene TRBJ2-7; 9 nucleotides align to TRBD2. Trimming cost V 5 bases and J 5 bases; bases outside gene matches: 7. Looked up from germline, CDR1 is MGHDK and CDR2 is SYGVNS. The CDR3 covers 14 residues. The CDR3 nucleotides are TGTGCCAGCAGTCCCCGGCGACTAGCGGACGAGCAGTACTTC. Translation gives CASSPRRLADEQYF.

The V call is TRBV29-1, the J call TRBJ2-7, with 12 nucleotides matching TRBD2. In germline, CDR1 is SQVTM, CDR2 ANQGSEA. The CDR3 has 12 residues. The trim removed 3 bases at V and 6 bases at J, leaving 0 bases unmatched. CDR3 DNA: TGCAGCGTTGAGGGACTAGCGGGCGAGCAGTACTTC. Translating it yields CSVEGLAGEQYF.

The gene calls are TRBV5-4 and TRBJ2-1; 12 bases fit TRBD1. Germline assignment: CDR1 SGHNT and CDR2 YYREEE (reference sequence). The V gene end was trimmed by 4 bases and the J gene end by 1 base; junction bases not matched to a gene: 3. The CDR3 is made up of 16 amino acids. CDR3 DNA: TGTGCCAGCAGCGCGGGACAGGGGGCATCCTACAATGAGCAGTTCTTC. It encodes CASSAGQGASYNEQFF.

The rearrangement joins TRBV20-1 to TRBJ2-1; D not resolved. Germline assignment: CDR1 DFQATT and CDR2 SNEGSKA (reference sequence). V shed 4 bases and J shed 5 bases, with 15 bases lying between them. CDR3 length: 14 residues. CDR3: CSATDRLGHNEQFF. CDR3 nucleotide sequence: TGCAGTGCTACGGACCGTCTTGGACACAATGAGCAGTTCTTC.

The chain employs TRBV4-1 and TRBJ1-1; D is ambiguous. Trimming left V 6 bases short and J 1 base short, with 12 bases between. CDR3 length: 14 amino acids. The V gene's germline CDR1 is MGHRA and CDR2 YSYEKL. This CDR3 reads CASRRATTNTEAFF. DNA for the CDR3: TGCGCCAGCAGAAGGGCCACGACGAACACTGAAGCTTTCTTT.

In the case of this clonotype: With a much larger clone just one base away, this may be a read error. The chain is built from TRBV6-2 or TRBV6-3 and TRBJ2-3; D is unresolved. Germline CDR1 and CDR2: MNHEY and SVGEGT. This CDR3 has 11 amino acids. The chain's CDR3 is CASTSTDSQYF. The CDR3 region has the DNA TGTGCCAGCACCTCCACAGATTCGCAGTATTTT.

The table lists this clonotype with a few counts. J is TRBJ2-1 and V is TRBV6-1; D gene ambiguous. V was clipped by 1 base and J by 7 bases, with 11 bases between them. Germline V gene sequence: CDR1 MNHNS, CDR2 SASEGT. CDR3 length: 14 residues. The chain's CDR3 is CASSEGLPSNEQFF. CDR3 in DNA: TGTGCCAGCAGTGAAGGACTCCCCTCTAATGAGCAGTTCTTC.

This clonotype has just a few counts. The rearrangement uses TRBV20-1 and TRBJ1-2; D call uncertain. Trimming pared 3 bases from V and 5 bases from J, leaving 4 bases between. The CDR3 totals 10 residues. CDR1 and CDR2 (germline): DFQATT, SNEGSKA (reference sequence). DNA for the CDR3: TGCAGTGCTAGCTCTTATGGCTACACCTTC. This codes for CSASSYGYTF.

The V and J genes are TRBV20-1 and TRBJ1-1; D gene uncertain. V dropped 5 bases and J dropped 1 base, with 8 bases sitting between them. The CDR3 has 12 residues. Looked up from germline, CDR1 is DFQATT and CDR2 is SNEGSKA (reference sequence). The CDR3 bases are TGCAGTGCTTCCTCAGGGAACACTGAAGCTTTCTTT. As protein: CSASSGNTEAFF.